What follows is one TCR beta chain and its context. Its antigen is unknown. Healthy Caucasians supplied all donations. The data are from a study of identical twins. The study, taken as a whole, reports: Fewer insertions were carried by abundant cord blood beta clonotypes, but none was seen in memory repertoires. Out-of-frame alpha sequences common to twins exhibited a surplus of low generation probability. Twins shared beta out-of-frame sequences in excess, but this excess was weaker.

MiXCR, applied by TCRdb to the 5' RACE reads, yields one record per CDR3 protein. This sample has 700,000 or so distinct CDR3 sequences, with around 8.6% found just once. Germline V lookup: CDR1 MNHEY, CDR2 SMNVEV (reference sequence). V was clipped by 6 bases and J by 12 bases, with 12 bases between them. The length of the CDR3 is 11 residues. These records were also assigned to another study, of yellow fever vaccine responses in identical twins.

The rearrangement links TRBV27 to TRBJ2-1; D gene unclear. The sequencing sample was made of PBMCs. The clonotype originates from a woman aged 18-30 years in good health. The CDR3 protein is CASSPGLVQFF. The CDR3 DNA sequence: TGTGCCAGCAGCCCCGGTTTGGTGCAGTTCTTC.